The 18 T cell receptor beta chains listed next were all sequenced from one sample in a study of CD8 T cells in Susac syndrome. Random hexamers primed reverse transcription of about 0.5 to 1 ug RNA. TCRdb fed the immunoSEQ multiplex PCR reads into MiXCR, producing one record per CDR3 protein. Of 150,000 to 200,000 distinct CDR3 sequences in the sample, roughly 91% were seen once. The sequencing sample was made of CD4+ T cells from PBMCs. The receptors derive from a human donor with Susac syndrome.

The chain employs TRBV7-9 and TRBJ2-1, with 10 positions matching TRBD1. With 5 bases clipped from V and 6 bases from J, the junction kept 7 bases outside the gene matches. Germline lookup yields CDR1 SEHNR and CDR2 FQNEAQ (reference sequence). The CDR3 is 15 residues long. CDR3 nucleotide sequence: TGTGCCAGCAGCGTCCGGGACAGGGGAGGCAATGAGCAGTTCTTC. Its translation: CASSVRDRGGNEQFF.

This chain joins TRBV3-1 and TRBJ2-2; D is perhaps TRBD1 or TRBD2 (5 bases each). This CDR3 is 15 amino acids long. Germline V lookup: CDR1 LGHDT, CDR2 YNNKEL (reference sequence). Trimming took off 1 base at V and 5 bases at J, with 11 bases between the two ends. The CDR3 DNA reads TGTGCCAGCAGCCAAGCCCGAGGGGAGACCGGGGAGCTGTTTTTT. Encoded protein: CASSQARGETGELFF.

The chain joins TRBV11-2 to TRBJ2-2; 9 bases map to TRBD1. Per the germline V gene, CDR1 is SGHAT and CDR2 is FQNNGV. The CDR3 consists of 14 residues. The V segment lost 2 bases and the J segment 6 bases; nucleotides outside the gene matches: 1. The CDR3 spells CASSLRQGAGELFF. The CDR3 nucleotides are TGTGCCAGCAGCTTAAGACAGGGGGCCGGGGAGCTGTTTTTT.

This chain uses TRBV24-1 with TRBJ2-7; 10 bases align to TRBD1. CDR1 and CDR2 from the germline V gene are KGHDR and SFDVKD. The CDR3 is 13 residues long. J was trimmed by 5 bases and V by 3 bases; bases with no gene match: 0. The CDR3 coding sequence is TGTGCCACCAGTGATGGGACAGGGGACGAGCAGTACTTC. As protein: CATSDGTGDEQYF.

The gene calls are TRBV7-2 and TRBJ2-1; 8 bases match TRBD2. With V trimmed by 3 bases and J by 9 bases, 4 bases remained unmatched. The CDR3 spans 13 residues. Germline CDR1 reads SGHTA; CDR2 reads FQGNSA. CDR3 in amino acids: CASSLASGGEQFF. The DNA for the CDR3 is TGTGCCAGCAGCTTGGCCAGCGGGGGTGAGCAGTTCTTC.

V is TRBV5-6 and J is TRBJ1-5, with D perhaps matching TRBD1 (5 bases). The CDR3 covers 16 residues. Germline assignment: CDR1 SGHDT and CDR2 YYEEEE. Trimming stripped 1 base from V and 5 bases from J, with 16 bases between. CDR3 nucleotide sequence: TGTGCCAGCAGCTTGATGGGGGGATTCGTCGATCAGCCCCAGCATTTT. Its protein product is CASSLMGGFVDQPQHF.

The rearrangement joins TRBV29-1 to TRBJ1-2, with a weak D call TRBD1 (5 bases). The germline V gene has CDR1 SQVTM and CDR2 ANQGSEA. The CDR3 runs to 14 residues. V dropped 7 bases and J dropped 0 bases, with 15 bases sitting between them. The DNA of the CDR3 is TGCAGCGCACTATCTGACAGAACTAACTATGGCTACACCTTC. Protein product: CSALSDRTNYGYTF.

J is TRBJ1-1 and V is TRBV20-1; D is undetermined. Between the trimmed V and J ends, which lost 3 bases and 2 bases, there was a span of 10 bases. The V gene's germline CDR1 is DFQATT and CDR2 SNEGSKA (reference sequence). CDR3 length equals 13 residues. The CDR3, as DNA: TGCAGTGCTAGGAGGCAGGCTAACACTGAAGCTTTCTTT. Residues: CSARRQANTEAFF.

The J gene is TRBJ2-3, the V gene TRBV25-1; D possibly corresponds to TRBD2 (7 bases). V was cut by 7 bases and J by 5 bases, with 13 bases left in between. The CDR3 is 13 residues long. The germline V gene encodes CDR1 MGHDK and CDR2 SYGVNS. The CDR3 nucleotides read TGTGCCAGCACCCGGGGGGCGAAAGATACGCAGTATTTT. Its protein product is CASTRGAKDTQYF.

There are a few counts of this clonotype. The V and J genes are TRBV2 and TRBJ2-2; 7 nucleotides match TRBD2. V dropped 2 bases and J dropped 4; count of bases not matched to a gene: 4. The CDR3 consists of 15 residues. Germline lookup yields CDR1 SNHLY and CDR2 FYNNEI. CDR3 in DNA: TGTGCCAGCAGTGAAAACACGGGGGGCACCGGGGAGCTGTTTTTT. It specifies CASSENTGGTGELFF.

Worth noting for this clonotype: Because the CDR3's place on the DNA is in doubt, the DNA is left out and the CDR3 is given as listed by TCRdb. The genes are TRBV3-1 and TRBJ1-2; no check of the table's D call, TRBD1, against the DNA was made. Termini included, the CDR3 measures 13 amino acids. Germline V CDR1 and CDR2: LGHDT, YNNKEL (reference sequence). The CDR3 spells CASSQEFGAGYTF.

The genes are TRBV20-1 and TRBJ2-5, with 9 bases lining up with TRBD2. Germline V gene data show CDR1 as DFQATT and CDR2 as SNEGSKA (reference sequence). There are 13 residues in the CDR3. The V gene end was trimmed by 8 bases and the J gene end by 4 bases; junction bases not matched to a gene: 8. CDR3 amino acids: CSSKIAGAETQYF. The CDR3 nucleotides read TGCAGTTCCAAAATAGCGGGAGCAGAGACCCAGTACTTC.

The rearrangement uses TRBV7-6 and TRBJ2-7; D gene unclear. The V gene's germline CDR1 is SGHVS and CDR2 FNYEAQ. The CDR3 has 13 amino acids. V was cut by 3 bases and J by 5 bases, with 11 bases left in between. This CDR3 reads CASSFGDFNEQYF. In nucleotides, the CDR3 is TGTGCCAGCAGCTTTGGGGATTTCAACGAGCAGTACTTC. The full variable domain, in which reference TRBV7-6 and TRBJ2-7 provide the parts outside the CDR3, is GAGVSQSPRYKVTKRGQDVALRCDPISGHVSLYWYRQALGQGPEFLTYFNYEAQQDKSGLPNDRFSAERPEGSISTLTIQRTEQRDSAMYRCASSFGDFNEQYFGPGTRLTVT.

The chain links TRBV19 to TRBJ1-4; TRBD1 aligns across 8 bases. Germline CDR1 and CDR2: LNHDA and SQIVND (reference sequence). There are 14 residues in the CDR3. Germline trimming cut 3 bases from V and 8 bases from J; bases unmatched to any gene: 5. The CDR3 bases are TGTGCCAGTAGTATCGGGGACAGGTACGAAAAACTGTTTTTT. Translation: CASSIGDRYEKLFF.

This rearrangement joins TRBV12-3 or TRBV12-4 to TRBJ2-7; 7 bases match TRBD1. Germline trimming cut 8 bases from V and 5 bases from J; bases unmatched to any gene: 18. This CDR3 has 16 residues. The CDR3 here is CASRKSRGQPTDEQYF. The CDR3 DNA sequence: TGTGCCAGCCGGAAAAGTAGGGGACAGCCTACCGACGAGCAGTACTTC.

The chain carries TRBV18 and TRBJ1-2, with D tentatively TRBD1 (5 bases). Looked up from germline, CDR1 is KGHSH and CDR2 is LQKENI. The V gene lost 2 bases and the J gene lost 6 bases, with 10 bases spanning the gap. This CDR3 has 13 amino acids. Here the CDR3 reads CASSPSGTDGYTF. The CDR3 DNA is TGTGCCAGCTCACCATCAGGGACGGATGGCTACACCTTC.

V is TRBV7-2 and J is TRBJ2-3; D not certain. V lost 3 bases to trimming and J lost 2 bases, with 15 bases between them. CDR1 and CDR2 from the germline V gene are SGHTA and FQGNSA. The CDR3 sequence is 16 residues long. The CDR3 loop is CASSFNSAIFTDTQYF. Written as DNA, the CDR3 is TGTGCCAGCAGCTTCAACTCCGCGATCTTCACAGATACGCAGTATTTT. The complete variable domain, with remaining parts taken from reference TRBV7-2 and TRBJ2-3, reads GAGVSQSPSNKVTEKGKDVELRCDPISGHTALYWYRQSLGQGLEFLIYFQGNSAPDKSGLPSDRFSAERTGGSVSTLTIQRTQQEDSAVYLCASSFNSAIFTDTQYFGPGTRLTVL.

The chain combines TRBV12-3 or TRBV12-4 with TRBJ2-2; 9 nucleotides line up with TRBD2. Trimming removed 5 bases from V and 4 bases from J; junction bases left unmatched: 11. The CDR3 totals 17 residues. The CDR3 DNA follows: TGTGCCAGCAGTATCGGGAGCGGGGGGCCTGGCACCGGGGAGCTGTTTTTT. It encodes CASSIGSGGPGTGELFF.